Given below is one T cell receptor (beta chain) in context. Its specificity is not known. One entry per CDR3 protein, called by TCRdb with MiXCR from the 5' RACE reads. Of hundreds of thousands of distinct CDR3 sequences listed, roughly 20% are singletons. The sample is drawn from a study of T-cell memory formation after mild COVID-19. Study-level findings and limits: Later expanders leaned toward CD4+, whereas clones contracting from day 15 to 85 were balanced CD4/CD8. Contracting CD4+ clones sat mainly in CM and EM; CD8+ in EMRA. Memory cells collected pre-infection included some clones that later responded, suggesting cross-reactive memory joined.

The CDR3 totals 18 residues. V lost 0 bases, J lost 10 bases, and 12 bases stayed unmatched. From germline, CDR1 is LNHDA and CDR2 SQIVND (reference sequence). The sequence was obtained from an adult woman who had mild COVID-19 (a few samples of this study predate the infection). Cell type and time point are not known. This chain connects TRBV19 to TRBJ2-1; 13 positions agree with TRBD2. The specimen was PBMCs or a T cell subset sorted from them (not recorded which). CDR3 bases: TGTGCCAGTAGTATAGATCGGCCGGGACTAGCGGGGCTTGTGGAGCAGTTCTTC. This translates into CASSIDRPGLAGLVEQFF.